A selection of T cell receptor beta chains follows, all from one sample in a study of patients and donors after allogeneic stem cell transplantation. TCRdb reprocessed the RT-PCR reads via MiXCR and lists one record per CDR3 protein. This table has some 960,000 distinct CDR3 sequences, under 20% appearing once. Sequencing was done on a sample of blood, either unsorted or a sorted T cell fraction (not recorded which). Source of these receptors: a human donor who was either an allogeneic HSCT recipient or a stem cell or donor lymphocyte infusion donor (not recorded which). It is not recorded whose cells these are; they may come from a transplant donor. Each CDR3 is given with its conserved first and last residue.

j_call v_call cdr3_aa
TRBJ2-4 TRBV7-9 CASSSAIGTTNIQYF
TRBJ2-7 TRBV6-5 CASSYTDAYEQYF
TRBJ1-2 TRBV6-5 CASSYGTNYGYTF
TRBJ1-2 TRBV6-2/TRBV6-3 CASRGTAVYGYTF
TRBJ2-7 TRBV5-1 CASSSPTNPYEQYF
TRBJ1-5 TRBV6-1 CASSTIAGQPQHF
TRBJ2-1 TRBV6-5 CASSYQQGTYNEQFF
TRBJ2-7 TRBV2 CASSGSGGKLDEQYF
TRBJ2-2 TRBV4-3 CASSQGTGTNTGELFF
TRBJ1-2 TRBV10-3 CAISEEGGRGDYGYTF
TRBJ2-7 TRBV5-1 CASSPRQSFSYEQYF
TRBJ1-2 TRBV7-2 CASSLGGKDYGYTF
TRBJ2-1 TRBV5-4 CASSLEYPRGNEQFF
TRBJ1-3 TRBV6-1 CASRTGTGPGNTIYF
TRBJ1-5 TRBV29-1 CSVGSRQGNQPQHF
TRBJ2-7 TRBV30 CAADSSYEQYF
TRBJ2-5 TRBV2 CASSEDVGLPQTQYF
TRBJ2-1 TRBV7-3 CASSQSGGAYNEQFF
TRBJ1-6 TRBV20-1 CSAPGTNSPLHF
TRBJ1-6 TRBV15 CATSRDWGPLHF
TRBJ2-2 TRBV5-1 CASSLVAGAAGELFF
TRBJ2-5 TRBV7-9 CASSLVPSGGEKETQYF
TRBJ2-1 TRBV20-1 CSARAGLAELPSYNEQFF
TRBJ1-1 TRBV25-1 CASERTGEAFF
TRBJ2-7 TRBV20-1 CSAITGESYEQYF
TRBJ1-1 TRBV5-1 CASSSDRAGNTEAFF
TRBJ2-1 TRBV15 CATRVLGAPRLGASYNEQFF